This TCR beta chain was profiled in a study of OX40 agonist ivuxolimab in advanced cancers. This clone was seen a single time. Here immunoSEQ multiplex PCR was the method, and the copy in TCRdb shows in-frame clones only, minus some. Of about 80,000 clones listed, 80% to 90% are singletons. There are 16 residues in the CDR3. Trimming cost V 1 base and J 2 bases, with 11 bases left between them. Germline V gene sequence: CDR1 KGHSH, CDR2 LQKENI. Here the sequenced sample was CD4+ or CD8+ T cells sorted from blood, taken in a trial of the OX40 agonist ivuxolimab. The chain carries TRBV18 and TRBJ2-2; no definite D call. This sequence was found in an adult with an advanced solid tumor such as melanoma, head and neck, liver or kidney cancer. CDR3 DNA sequence: TGTGCCAGCTCACCACAGTCAGTGTCTAACACCGGGGAGCTGTTTTTT. This sequence encodes CASSPQSVSNTGELFF. The entire variable domain, with the rest obtained from reference TRBV18 and TRBJ2-2, is as follows: NAGVMQNPRHLVRRRGQEARLRCSPMKGHSHVYWYRQLPEEGLKFMVYLQKENIIDESGMPKERFSAEFPKEGPSILRIQQVVRGDSAAYFCASSPQSVSNTGELFFGEGSRLTVL.